This T cell receptor (beta chain) was sequenced for a study of CD8 T cells in Susac syndrome. Findings and limits, study-wide: Susac-specific public clones were found in total CD8+ and CD8+ TEMRA repertoires, numbering 15 to 20 and five, respectively.

Trimming cost V 3 bases and J 0 bases, with 6 bases left between them. Germline assignment: CDR1 SGHNT and CDR2 YYREEE (reference sequence). This CDR3 comprises 13 residues. With random hexamers, 0.5 to 1 ug RNA was reverse transcribed. MiXCR, applied by TCRdb to the immunoSEQ multiplex PCR reads, yields one record per CDR3 protein. This table has about 190,000 distinct CDR3 sequences, 95% appearing once. Points on this clonotype: Antigen unknown.

V usage is TRBV5-4 and J usage is TRBJ1-1; D remains ambiguous. Sequenced material: CD8+ T cells from PBMCs. The TCR was taken from a human donor with Susac syndrome. The CDR3 DNA follows: TGTGCCAGCAGCTCCACAATGAACACTGAAGCTTTCTTT. This gives the protein CASSSTMNTEAFF.